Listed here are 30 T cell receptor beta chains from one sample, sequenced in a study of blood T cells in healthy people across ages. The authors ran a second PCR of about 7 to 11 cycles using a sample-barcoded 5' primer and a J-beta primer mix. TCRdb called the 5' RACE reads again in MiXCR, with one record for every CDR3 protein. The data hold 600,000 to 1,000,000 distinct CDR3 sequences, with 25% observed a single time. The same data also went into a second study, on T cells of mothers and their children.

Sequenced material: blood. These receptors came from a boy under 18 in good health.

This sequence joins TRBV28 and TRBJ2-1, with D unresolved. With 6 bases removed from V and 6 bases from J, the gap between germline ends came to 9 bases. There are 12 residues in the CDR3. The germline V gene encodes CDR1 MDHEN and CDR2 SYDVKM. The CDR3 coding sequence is TGTGCCAGCAGGGAACTCCTCAATGAGCAGTTCTTC. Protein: CASRELLNEQFF.

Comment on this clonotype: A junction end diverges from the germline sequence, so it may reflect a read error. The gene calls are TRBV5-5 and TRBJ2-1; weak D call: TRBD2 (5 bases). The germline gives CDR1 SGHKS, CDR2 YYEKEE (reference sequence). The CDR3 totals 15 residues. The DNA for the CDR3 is TGTGCCAGCAGCTTGGTTGGACTCCCAGTCAATGAACAGTTCTTC. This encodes CASSLVGLPVNEQFF.

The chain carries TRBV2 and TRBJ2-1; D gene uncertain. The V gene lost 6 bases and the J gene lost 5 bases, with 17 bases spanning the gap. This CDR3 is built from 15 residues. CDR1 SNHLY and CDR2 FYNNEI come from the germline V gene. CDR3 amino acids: CASRKGVISDNEQFF. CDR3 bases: TGTGCCAGCAGGAAGGGTGTCATATCCGACAATGAGCAGTTCTTC.

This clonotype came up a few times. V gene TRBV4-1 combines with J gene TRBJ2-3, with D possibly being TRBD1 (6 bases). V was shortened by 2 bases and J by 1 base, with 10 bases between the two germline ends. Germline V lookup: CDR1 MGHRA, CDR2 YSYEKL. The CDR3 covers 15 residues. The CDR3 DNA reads TGCGCCAGCAGCCAATCGGCAGGGGGCACAGATACGCAGTATTTT. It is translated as CASSQSAGGTDTQYF.

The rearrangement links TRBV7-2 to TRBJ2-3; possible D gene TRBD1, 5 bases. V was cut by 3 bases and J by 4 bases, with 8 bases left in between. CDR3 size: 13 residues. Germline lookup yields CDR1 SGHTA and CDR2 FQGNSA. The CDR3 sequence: CASSFLGADTQYF. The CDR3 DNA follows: TGTGCCAGCAGCTTTCTAGGGGCAGATACGCAGTATTTT.

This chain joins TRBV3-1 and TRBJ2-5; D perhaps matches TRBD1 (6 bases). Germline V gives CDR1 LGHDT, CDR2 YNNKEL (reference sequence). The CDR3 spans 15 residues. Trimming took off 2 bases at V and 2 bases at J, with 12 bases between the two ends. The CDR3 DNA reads TGTGCCAGCAGCCAAATTCGACAGGCGCAAGAGACCCAGTACTTC. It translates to CASSQIRQAQETQYF.

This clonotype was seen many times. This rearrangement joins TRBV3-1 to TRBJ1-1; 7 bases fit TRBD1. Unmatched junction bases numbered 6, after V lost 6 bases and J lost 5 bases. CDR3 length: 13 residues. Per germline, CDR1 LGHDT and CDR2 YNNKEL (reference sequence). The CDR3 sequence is CASRSGQRTEAFF. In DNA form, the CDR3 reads TGTGCCAGCAGGTCGGGACAGCGAACTGAAGCTTTCTTT.

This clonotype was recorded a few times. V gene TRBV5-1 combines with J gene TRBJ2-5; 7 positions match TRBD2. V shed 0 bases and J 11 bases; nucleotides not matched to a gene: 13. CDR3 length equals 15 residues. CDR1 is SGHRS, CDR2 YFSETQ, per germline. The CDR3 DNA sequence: TGCGCCAGCAGCTTGGTGGCTCGCTCCGCGGGGGAGCAGTACTTC. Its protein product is CASSLVARSAGEQYF.

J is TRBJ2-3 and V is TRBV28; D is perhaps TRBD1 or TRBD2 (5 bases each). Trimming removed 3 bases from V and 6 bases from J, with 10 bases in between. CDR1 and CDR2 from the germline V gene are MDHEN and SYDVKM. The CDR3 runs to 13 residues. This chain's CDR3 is CASSLMGDDTQYF. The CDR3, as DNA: TGTGCCAGCAGTTTGATGGGGGATGATACGCAGTATTTT.

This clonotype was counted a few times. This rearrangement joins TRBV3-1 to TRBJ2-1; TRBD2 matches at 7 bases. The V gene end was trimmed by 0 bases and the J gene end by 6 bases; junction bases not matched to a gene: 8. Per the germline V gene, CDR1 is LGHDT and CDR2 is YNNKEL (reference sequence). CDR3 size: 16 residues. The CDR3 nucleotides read TGTGCCAGCAGCCAAGATATAGGGACTACATTCAATGAGCAGTTCTTC. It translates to CASSQDIGTTFNEQFF.

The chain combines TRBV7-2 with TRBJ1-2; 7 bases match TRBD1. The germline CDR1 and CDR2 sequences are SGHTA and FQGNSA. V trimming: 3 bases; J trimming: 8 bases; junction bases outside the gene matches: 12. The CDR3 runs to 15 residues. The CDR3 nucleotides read TGTGCCAGCAGCTTCGAACGGACAGGCTGGTCAGGCTACACCTTC. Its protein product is CASSFERTGWSGYTF.

The CDR3 sequence: CASSQRQRGDEQFF. The CDR3 DNA is TGTGCCAGCAGCCAACGTCAGCGGGGAGATGAGCAGTTCTTC. The rearrangement joins TRBV14 to TRBJ2-5; 7 bases align to TRBD2. The J call could be wrong; TRBJ2-1 is a better fit for the DNA end. Germline CDR1 and CDR2: SGHDN and FVKESK. CDR3 size: 14 residues.

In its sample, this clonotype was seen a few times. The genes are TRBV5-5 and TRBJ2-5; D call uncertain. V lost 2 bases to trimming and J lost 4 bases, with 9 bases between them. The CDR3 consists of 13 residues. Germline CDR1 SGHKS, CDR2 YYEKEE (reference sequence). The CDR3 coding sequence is TGTGCCAGCAGCTTCGAGTCTTTAGAGACCCAGTACTTC. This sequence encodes CASSFESLETQYF.

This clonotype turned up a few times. The CDR3 coding sequence is TGTGCCAGCAGCGTAGGTGGAAAGGCCGGGAACACCGGGGAGCTGTTTTTT. It specifies CASSVGGKAGNTGELFF. The chain combines TRBV9 with TRBJ2-2; D remains unclear. V was pared by 0 bases and J by 1 base, with 13 bases between. The CDR3 runs to 17 residues. CDR1 is SGDLS and CDR2 is YYNGEE in the germline V gene. Using reference TRBV9 and TRBJ2-2 for the parts outside the CDR3, the full variable domain is DSGVTQTPKHLITATGQRVTLRCSPRSGDLSVYWYQQSLDQGLQFLIQYYNGEERAKGNILERFSAQQFPDLHSELNLSSLELGDSALYFCASSVGGKAGNTGELFFGEGSRLTVL.

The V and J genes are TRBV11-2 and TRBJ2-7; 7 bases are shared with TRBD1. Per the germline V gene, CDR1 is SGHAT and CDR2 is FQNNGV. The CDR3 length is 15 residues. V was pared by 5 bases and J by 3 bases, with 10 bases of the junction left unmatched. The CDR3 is CASSGIRDSHYEQYF. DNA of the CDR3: TGTGCCAGCAGCGGCATTAGGGACAGTCACTACGAGCAGTACTTC.

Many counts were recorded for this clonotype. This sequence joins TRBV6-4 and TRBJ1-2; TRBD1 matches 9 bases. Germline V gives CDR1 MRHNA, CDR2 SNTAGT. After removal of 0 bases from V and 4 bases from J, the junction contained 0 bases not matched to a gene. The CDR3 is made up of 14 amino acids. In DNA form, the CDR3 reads TGTGCCAGCAGTGACTCGACAGGGGGCTATGGCTACACCTTC. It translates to CASSDSTGGYGYTF.

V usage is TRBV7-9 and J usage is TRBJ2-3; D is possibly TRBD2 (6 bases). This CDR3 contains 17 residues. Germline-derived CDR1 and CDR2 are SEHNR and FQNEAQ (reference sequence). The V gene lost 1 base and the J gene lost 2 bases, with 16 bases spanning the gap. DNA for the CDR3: TGTGCCAGCAGCTTAGGTCGGGGGAGCCCTTTCACAGATACGCAGTATTTT. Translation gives CASSLGRGSPFTDTQYF. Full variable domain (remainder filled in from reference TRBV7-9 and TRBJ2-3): DTGVSQNPRHKITKRGQNVTFRCDPISEHNRLYWYRQTLGQGPEFLTYFQNEAQLEKSRLLSDRFSAERPKGSFSTLEIQRTEQGDSAMYLCASSLGRGSPFTDTQYFGPGTRLTVL.

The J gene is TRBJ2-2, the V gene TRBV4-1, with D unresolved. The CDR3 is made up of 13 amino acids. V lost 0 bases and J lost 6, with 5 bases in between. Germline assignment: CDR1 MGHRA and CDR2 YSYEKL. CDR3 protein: CASSQDGSGELFF. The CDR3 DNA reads TGCGCCAGCAGCCAAGATGGGTCCGGGGAGCTGTTTTTT.

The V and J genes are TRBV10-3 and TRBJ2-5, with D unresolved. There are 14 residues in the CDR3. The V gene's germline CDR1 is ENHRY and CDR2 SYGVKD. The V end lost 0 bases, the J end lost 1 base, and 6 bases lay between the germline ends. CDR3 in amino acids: CAISESVFQETQYF. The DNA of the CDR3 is TGTGCCATCAGTGAGTCTGTTTTCCAAGAGACCCAGTACTTC.

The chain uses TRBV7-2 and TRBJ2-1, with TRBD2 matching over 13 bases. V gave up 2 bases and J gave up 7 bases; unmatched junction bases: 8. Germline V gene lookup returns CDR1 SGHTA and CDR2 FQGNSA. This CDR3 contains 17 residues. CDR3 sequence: CASSLTSGRDRGNEQFF. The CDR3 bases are TGTGCCAGCAGCTTAACTAGCGGGAGGGATAGGGGAAATGAGCAGTTCTTC.

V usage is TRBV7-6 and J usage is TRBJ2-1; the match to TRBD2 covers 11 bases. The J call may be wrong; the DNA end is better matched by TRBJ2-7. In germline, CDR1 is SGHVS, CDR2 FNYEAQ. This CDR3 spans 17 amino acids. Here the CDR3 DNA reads TGTGCCAGCAGCTCAGCGCGTTTAGCGGGAGGGCCGGACGAGCAGTACTTC. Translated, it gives CASSSARLAGGPDEQYF.

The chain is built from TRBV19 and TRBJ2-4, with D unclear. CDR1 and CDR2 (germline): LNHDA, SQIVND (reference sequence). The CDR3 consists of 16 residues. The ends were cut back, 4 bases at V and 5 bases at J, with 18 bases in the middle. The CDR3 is CASSNPAPQNENIQYF. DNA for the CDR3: TGTGCCAGTAGTAACCCGGCCCCTCAAAACGAAAACATTCAGTACTTC. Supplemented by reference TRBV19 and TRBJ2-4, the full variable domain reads DGGITQSPKYLFRKEGQNVTLSCEQNLNHDAMYWYRQDPGQGLRLIYYSQIVNDFQKGDIAEGYSVSREKKESFPLTVTSAQKNPTAFYLCASSNPAPQNENIQYFGAGTRLSVL.

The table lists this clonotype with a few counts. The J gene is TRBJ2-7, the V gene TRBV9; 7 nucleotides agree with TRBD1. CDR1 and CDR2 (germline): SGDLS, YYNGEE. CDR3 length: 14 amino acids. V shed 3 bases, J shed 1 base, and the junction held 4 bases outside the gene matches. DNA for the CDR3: TGTGCCAGCAGCGCGGGACAGATGTCCTACGAGCAGTACTTC. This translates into CASSAGQMSYEQYF.

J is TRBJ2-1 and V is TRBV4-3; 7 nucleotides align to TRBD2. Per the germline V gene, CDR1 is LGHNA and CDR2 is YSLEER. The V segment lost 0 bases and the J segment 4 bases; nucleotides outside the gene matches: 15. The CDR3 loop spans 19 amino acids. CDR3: CASSQEPSGDPLGYNEQFF. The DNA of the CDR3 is TGCGCCAGCAGCCAAGAACCCAGCGGGGACCCGCTTGGTTACAATGAGCAGTTCTTC.

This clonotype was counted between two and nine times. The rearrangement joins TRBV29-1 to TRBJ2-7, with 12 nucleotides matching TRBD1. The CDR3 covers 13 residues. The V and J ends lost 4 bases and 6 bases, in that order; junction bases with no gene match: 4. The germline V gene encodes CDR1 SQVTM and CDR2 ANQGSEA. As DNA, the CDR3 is TGCAGCGTTGTGGGGGACAGGGGGCTCGAGCAGTACTTC. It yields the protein CSVVGDRGLEQYF.

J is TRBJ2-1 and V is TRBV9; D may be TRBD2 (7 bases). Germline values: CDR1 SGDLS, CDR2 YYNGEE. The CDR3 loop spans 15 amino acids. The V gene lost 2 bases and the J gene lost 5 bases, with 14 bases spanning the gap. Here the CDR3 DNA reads TGTGCCAGCAGCGTTGGGGGGGGCCCGAACAATGAGCAGTTCTTC. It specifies CASSVGGGPNNEQFF.

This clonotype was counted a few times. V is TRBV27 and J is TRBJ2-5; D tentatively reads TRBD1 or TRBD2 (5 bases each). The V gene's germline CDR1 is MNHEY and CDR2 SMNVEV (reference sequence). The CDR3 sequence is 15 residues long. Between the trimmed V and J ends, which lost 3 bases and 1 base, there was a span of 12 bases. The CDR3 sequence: CASSLGDSFQETQYF. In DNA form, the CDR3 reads TGTGCCAGCAGTTTGGGAGACAGCTTCCAAGAGACCCAGTACTTC.

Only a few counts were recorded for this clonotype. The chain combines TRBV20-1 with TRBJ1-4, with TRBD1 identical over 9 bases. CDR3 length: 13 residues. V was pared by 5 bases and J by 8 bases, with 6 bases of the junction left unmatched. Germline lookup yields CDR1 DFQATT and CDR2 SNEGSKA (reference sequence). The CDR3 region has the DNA TGCAGTGCTCGGGACAGGGCAAAAGAAAAACTGTTTTTT. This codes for CSARDRAKEKLFF.

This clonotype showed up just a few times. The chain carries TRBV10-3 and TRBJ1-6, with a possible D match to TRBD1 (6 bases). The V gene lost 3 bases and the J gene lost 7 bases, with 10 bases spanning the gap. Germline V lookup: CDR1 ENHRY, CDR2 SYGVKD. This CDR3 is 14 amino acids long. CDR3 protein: CAISDGTTNSPLHF. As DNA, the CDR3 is TGTGCCATCAGTGATGGGACAACGAATTCACCCCTCCACTTT.

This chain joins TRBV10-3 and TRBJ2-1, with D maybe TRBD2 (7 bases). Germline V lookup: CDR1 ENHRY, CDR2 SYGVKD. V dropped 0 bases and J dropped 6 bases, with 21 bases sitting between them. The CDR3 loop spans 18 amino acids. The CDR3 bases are TGTGCCATCAGTGAGTCAAGTATAGGGGGACTAAATTTCAATGAGCAGTTCTTC. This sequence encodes CAISESSIGGLNFNEQFF.